Described below is a single T cell receptor (beta chain) sequence and its context. The antigen remains unidentified. Trimming shortened V by 2 bases and J by 5 bases, and 12 bases separated the two germline ends. The CDR3 loop spans 14 amino acids. The V gene's germline CDR1 is LGHDT and CDR2 YNNKEL (reference sequence). Profiling relied on immunoSEQ multiplex PCR, and the TCRdb table lists in-frame clones only, not all of them. Of 95,000 to 100,000 clones listed, 80% to 90% are singletons. This specimen comes from a study of T cell responses to AZD1222 COVID-19 vaccine. Points from the study as a whole: Of spike-specific TCRs, nearly half reportedly target regions left unmutated in variants. None of the repertoires were sampled until the peak T cell response had passed. Increased Spike-specific TCR breadth and depth were observed after two AZD1222 doses.

The clonotype was recovered from an adult in good health. The material sequenced was peripheral blood, taken on day 0 of AZD1222 vaccination. The chain links TRBV3-1 (or the pseudogene TRBV3-2) to TRBJ1-1; D may be TRBD1 (6 bases). CDR3 sequence: CASSQSGGRTEAFF. CDR3 sequence (DNA): TGTGCCAGCAGCCAATCCGGGGGGCGGACTGAAGCTTTCTTT.